These 18 T cell receptor beta chains came from one sample sequenced in a study of breast tumors, draining lymph nodes, adjacent tissues. Breast cancer patients provided tissue from their axillary draining lymph nodes. TCRdb reprocessed the multiplex PCR reads with MiXCR, giving one entry per CDR3 protein. The sample contains some 230,000 distinct CDR3 sequences, 34% of which appear only once. The sequencing input was axillary lymph node tissue. The receptors shown here come from a female donor with breast cancer. Some clones in this sample may be carry-over from other donors' samples.

This clonotype came up many times. At one end, the junction sequence differs from germline, possibly due to a read error. The V and J genes are TRBV7-7 and TRBJ2-5, with D possibly TRBD2 on 6 matching bases. Germline CDR1 SSHAT, CDR2 FNYEAQ (reference sequence). This CDR3 spans 15 amino acids. DNA for the CDR3: TGTGCTAGCAGCTTAGCGGTAGGGCGGCGAGAGACCCAGTACTTC. Translated: CASSLAVGRRETQYF.

This clonotype came up many times. The chain uses TRBV7-2 and TRBJ2-1, with D possibly matching TRBD1 (6 bases). Germline V gene sequence: CDR1 SGHTA, CDR2 FQGNSA. The CDR3 consists of 15 residues. V lost 1 base and J 4 bases, leaving 11 bases between the germline ends. The CDR3 DNA reads TGTGCCAGCAGCTTAGGGGTCCAGGGGTACAATGAGCAGTTCTTC. Translation gives CASSLGVQGYNEQFF.

About this clonotype itself: The junction departs from germline at one end; a sequencing error may be responsible. CDR3 protein: CASSRGTGVYERYF. The CDR3 DNA follows: TGTGCCAGCAGCCGAGGGACAGGGGTTTACGAGCGGTACTTC. The chain uses TRBV5-4 and TRBJ2-7; 10 positions match TRBD1. The CDR3 sequence is 14 residues long. Germline values: CDR1 SGHNT, CDR2 YYREEE (reference sequence).

This clonotype has at least ten counts. V is TRBV20-1 and J is TRBJ2-1, with 8 positions matching TRBD2. Losses at the gene ends were 5 bases for V and 4 bases for J; bases not matched to a gene: 13. This CDR3 has 16 residues. Germline CDR1 reads DFQATT; CDR2 reads SNEGSKA (reference sequence). The DNA of the CDR3 is TGCAGTGCTCTTTCCTACCCGAGCGGGAGTTACAATGAGCAGTTCTTC. It codes for CSALSYPSGSYNEQFF.

This clonotype was found many times. J is TRBJ1-6 and V is TRBV2, with TRBD1 matching 9 bases. With 3 bases clipped from V and 10 bases from J, the junction kept 10 bases outside the gene matches. CDR3 length equals 16 residues. CDR1 is SNHLY and CDR2 is FYNNEI in the germline V gene. CDR3 region: CASSDRTGGGGSPLHF. CDR3 nucleotide sequence: TGTGCCAGCAGTGACCGAACAGGGGGCGGGGGCTCACCCCTCCACTTT.

This clonotype was recorded at least ten times. The V gene is TRBV7-2, the J gene TRBJ2-6; tentatively, D is TRBD1 (6 bases). The CDR3 spans 15 residues. The V and J ends lost 5 bases and 4 bases respectively, with 12 bases between them. The germline gives CDR1 SGHTA, CDR2 FQGNSA. In nucleotides, the CDR3 is TGTGCCAGCAGCCCAGGACAGAGCGGGGCCAACGTCCTGACTTTC. As protein: CASSPGQSGANVLTF. The variable domain in full, with the rest retrieved from reference TRBV7-2 and TRBJ2-6, is GAGVSQSPSNKVTEKGKDVELRCDPISGHTALYWYRQSLGQGLEFLIYFQGNSAPDKSGLPSDRFSAERTGGSVSTLTIQRTQQEDSAVYLCASSPGQSGANVLTFGAGSRLTVL.

This clonotype occurred many times. At one end, the junction sequence differs from germline, possibly due to a read error. The DNA for the CDR3 is TGCAGTGCTCGCGCGGGCTACAATGGGCAGTTCTTC. This sequence encodes CSARAGYNGQFF. This rearrangement joins TRBV20-1 to TRBJ2-1; possibly TRBD2 for D (5 bases). Germline CDR1 DFQATT, CDR2 SNEGSKA (reference sequence). The CDR3 contains 12 residues.

The chain employs TRBV10-3 and TRBJ2-1; D unclear. The CDR3 has 14 residues. The germline gives CDR1 ENHRY, CDR2 SYGVKD. Trimming shortened V by 3 bases and J by 7 bases, and 13 bases separated the two germline ends. CDR3 loop: CAISESAGQNEQFF. CDR3 DNA: TGTGCCATCAGTGAATCAGCCGGCCAAAATGAGCAGTTCTTC.

This clonotype came up many times. V usage is TRBV19 and J usage is TRBJ2-1; TRBD1 matches 9 bases. Germline CDR1 is LNHDA and CDR2 is SQIVND (reference sequence). There are 14 residues in the CDR3. V dropped 3 bases and J dropped 7; count of bases not matched to a gene: 4. The DNA of the CDR3 is TGTGCCAGTAGTATTGAGACAGGGGGGAATGAGCAGTTCTTC. This codes for CASSIETGGNEQFF.

As to this clonotype: Possible read error: a much larger clone is one base away. This rearrangement joins TRBV6-6 to TRBJ2-2; 8 bases match TRBD2. This CDR3 spans 16 amino acids. Germline CDR1 reads MNHNY; CDR2 reads SVGAGI (reference sequence). CDR3 region: CTSSRPGLGKTGELFF. In DNA form, the CDR3 reads TGTACCAGCAGTAGGCCGGGACTAGGCAAGACCGGGGAGCTGTTTTTT.

This clonotype was found many times. The chain joins TRBV20-1 to TRBJ1-6, with 8 bases fitting TRBD1. The germline gives CDR1 DFQATT, CDR2 SNEGSKA (reference sequence). The J segment lost 7 bases and the V segment lost 0 bases, leaving 5 bases of the junction unmatched. CDR3 length equals 15 residues. CDR3 bases: TGCAGTGCTAGAGACCAGGGGGCGCGGAATTCACCCCTCCACTTT. This translates into CSARDQGARNSPLHF.

This clonotype was recorded at least ten times. The chain combines TRBV20-1 with TRBJ2-3; D is uncertain. Germline V gene lookup returns CDR1 DFQATT and CDR2 SNEGSKA (reference sequence). V was trimmed by 3 bases and J by 6 bases, leaving 7 bases between them. The CDR3 loop spans 11 amino acids. The CDR3 DNA sequence: TGCAGTGCTAGGGCCGGGGATACGCAGTATTTT. Translated: CSARAGDTQYF.

Points on this clonotype: This may arise from a read error, as a much more abundant clone is one base away. This chain joins TRBV5-1 and TRBJ2-1; D is perhaps TRBD1 or TRBD2 (5 bases each). CDR1 is SGHRS, CDR2 YFSETQ, per germline. The V and J ends lost 8 bases and 5 bases respectively, with 17 bases between them. This CDR3 comprises 14 residues. CDR3 nucleotide sequence: TGCGCCAGTAACCCCGGGGCATTAAACAATGAGCAGTTCTTC. Translated, it gives CASNPGALNNEQFF.

The J gene is TRBJ2-5, the V gene TRBV5-5; a possible D gene is TRBD1 (5 bases). Trimming pared 4 bases from V and 4 bases from J, leaving 17 bases between. From germline, CDR1 is SGHKS and CDR2 YYEKEE (reference sequence). The CDR3 has 15 amino acids. The CDR3 sequence: CASSPVSAGAETQYF. The DNA for the CDR3 is TGTGCCAGCAGCCCGGTCTCCGCTGGGGCAGAGACCCAGTACTTC.

This clonotype was counted a few times. One end of the junction varies from germline; a read error may be responsible. This chain links TRBV11-3 with TRBJ2-5, with 7 bases aligning to TRBD2. CDR1 is SGHNT and CDR2 is YENEEA in the germline V gene. This CDR3 contains 13 residues. In nucleotides, the CDR3 is TGTGCCAGCAGTGGGAGGGGCCAAGCGACCCAGTACTTC. Its translation is CASSGRGQATQYF. The full variable domain, with the rest looked up from reference TRBV11-3 and TRBJ2-5, is EAGVVQSPRYKIIEKKQPVAFWCNPISGHNTLYWYLQNLGQGPELLIRYENEEAVDDSQLPKDRFSAERLKGVDSTLKIQPAELGDSAVYLCASSGRGQATQYFGPGTRLLVL.

The table lists this clonotype with many counts. The chain uses TRBV5-8 and TRBJ2-1; D is uncertain. CDR1 is SGHTS, CDR2 YDEGEE, per germline. The germline V and J ends were trimmed by 0 bases and 9 bases, with 7 bases remaining between them. The CDR3 loop spans 12 amino acids. The CDR3 DNA sequence: TGTGCCAGCAGCTTGGCCACGGCTGAGCAGTTCTTC. This gives the protein CASSLATAEQFF.

This clonotype was observed at least ten times. The CDR3 nucleotides are TGCAGCATGGGTAATGTAGCGGGGCGCACAGATACGCAGTATTTT. As protein: CSMGNVAGRTDTQYF. The chain recombines TRBV29-1 with TRBJ2-3, with TRBD2 matching 8 bases. V gave up 8 bases and J gave up 1 base; unmatched junction bases: 11. Germline V gives CDR1 SQVTM, CDR2 ANQGSEA. CDR3 length: 15 residues.

On this clonotype itself: Given a much more abundant clone one base away, this may be a read error. V usage is TRBV14 and J usage is TRBJ2-5; 7 bases map to TRBD1. This CDR3 has 14 amino acids. V lost 7 bases and J lost 3; bases outside the gene matches: 8. Germline V gene lookup returns CDR1 SGHDN and CDR2 FVKESK. CDR3 nucleotide sequence: TGTGCCAGCAACCAGAAGACAGGGAAAGAGACCCAGTACTTC. Its protein is CASNQKTGKETQYF.